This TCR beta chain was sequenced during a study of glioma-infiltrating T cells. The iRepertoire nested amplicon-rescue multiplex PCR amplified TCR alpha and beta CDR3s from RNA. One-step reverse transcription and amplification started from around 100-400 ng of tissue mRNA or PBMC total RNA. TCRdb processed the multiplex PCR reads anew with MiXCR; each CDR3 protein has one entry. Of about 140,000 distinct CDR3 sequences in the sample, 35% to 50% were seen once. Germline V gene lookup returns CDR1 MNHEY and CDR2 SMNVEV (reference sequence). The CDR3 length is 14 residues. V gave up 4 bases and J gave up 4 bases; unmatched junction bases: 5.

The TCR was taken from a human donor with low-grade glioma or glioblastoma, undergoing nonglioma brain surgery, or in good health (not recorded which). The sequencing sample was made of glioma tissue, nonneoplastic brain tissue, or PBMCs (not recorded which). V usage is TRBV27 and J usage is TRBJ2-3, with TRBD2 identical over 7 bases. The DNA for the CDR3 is TGTGCCAGCAGTTCCGGGACTATGGCAGATACGCAGTATTTT. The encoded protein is CASSSGTMADTQYF.